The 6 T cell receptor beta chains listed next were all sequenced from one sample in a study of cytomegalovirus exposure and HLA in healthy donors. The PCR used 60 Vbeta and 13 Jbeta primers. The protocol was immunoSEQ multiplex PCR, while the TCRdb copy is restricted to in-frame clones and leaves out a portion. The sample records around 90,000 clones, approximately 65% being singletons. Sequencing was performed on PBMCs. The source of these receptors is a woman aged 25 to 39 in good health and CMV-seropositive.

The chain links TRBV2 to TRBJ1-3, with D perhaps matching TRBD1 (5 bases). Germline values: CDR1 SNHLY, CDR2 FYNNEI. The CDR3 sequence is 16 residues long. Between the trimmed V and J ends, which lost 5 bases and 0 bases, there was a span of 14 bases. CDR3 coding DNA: TGTGCCAGCAGTCTTCGTCCGACAGTCTCTGGAAACACCATATATTTT. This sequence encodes CASSLRPTVSGNTIYF.

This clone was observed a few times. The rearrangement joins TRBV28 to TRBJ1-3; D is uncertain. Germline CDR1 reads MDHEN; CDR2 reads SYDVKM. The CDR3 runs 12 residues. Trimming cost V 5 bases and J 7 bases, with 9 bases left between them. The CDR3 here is CASSREENTIYF. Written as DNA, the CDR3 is TGTGCCAGCAGTCGGGAGGAGAACACCATATATTTT. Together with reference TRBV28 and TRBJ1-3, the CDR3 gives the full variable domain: DVKVTQSSRYLVKRTGEKVFLECVQDMDHENMFWYRQDPGLGLRLIYFSYDVKMKEKGDIPEGYSVSREKKERFSLILESASTNQTSMYLCASSREENTIYFGEGSWLTVV.

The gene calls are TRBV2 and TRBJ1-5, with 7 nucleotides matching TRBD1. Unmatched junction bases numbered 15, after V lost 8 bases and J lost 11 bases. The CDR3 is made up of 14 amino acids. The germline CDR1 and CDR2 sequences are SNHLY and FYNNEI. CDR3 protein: CASGIQGVWGSQHF. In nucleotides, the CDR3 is TGTGCCAGCGGAATCCAGGGGGTTTGGGGATCCCAGCATTTT.

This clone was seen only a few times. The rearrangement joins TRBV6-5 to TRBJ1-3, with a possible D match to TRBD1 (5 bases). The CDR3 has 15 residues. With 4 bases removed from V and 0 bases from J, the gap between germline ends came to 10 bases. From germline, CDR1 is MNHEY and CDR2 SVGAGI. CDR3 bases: TGTGCCAGCAGTTCCCCAGGGTTCTCTGGAAACACCATATATTTT. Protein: CASSSPGFSGNTIYF.

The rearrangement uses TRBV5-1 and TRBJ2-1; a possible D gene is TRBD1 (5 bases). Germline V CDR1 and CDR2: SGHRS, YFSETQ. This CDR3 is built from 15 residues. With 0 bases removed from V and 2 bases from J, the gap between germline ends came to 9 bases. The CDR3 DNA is TGCGCCAGCAGCTTGGCGTCGACAGCCTACAATGAGCAGTTCTTC. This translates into CASSLASTAYNEQFF. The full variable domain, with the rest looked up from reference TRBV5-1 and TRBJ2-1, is KAGVTQTPRYLIKTRGQQVTLSCSPISGHRSVSWYQQTPGQGLQFLFEYFSETQRNKGNFPGRFSGRQFSNSRSEMNVSTLELGDSALYLCASSLASTAYNEQFFGPGTRLTVL.

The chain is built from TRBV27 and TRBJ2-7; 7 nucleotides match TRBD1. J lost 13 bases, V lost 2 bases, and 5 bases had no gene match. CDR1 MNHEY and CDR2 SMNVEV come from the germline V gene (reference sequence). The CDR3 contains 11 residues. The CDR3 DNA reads TGTGCCAGCAGTTTAAGGGGGCCCCTTTACTTC. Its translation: CASSLRGPLYF.